Below, 15 T cell receptor beta chains from the same sample are listed, as sequenced in a study of cytomegalovirus exposure and HLA in healthy donors. Primers included in the PCR were 60 Vbeta and 13 Jbeta primers. The assay was immunoSEQ multiplex PCR, and TCRdb's table has in-frame clones only and misses some. The sample has 150,000 to 200,000 clones; 80% are singletons. Material for sequencing was PBMCs. Every receptor here comes from a woman between 40 and 50 years old in good health and CMV-seronegative.

This chain uses TRBV9 with TRBJ1-3; D gene ambiguous. V lost 3 bases and J 0 bases, leaving 10 bases between the germline ends. The CDR3 length is 15 residues. CDR1 and CDR2 (germline): SGDLS, YYNGEE. The CDR3 protein is CASSATSDSGNTIYF. CDR3 coding DNA: TGTGCCAGCAGCGCGACAAGTGACTCTGGAAACACCATATATTTT.

DNA for the CDR3: TGTGCCTGGAGTCGACAGAATAATCAGCCCCAGCATTTT. This codes for CAWSRQNNQPQHF. V and J are TRBV30 and TRBJ1-5; the D gene is possibly TRBD1 (5 bases). CDR1 and CDR2 (germline): GTSNPN, SVGIG (reference sequence). The V and J ends lost 2 bases and 4 bases respectively, with 9 bases between them. The CDR3 has 13 residues.

The chain couples TRBV6-5 to TRBJ1-5; D is unclear. The V gene lost 7 bases and the J gene lost 1 base, with 14 bases spanning the gap. The CDR3 consists of 15 residues. The germline CDR1 and CDR2 sequences are MNHEY and SVGAGI. CDR3 region: CASNQRRESNQPQHF. In DNA form, the CDR3 reads TGTGCCAGCAATCAAAGGAGGGAGAGCAATCAGCCCCAGCATTTT.

The chain employs TRBV4-1 and TRBJ1-5; unclear D gene. V gave up 0 bases and J gave up 5 bases, with 8 bases separating them. The V gene's germline CDR1 is MGHRA and CDR2 YSYEKL. The CDR3 is 14 amino acids. The CDR3 nucleotides are TGCGCCAGCAGCCAAGAACCGAGGGATCAGCCCCAGCATTTT. Translated: CASSQEPRDQPQHF.

J is TRBJ2-3 and V is TRBV5-1, with 15 bases identical to TRBD2. Trimming at V came to 2 bases and at J to 1 base, leaving 5 bases not matched to a gene. The germline V gene has CDR1 SGHRS and CDR2 YFSETQ. CDR3 length: 18 residues. CDR3: CASSLGTSGGPGTDTQYF. DNA for the CDR3: TGCGCCAGCAGCTTAGGGACTAGCGGGGGGCCAGGCACAGATACGCAGTATTTT.

This clone was observed a single time. This sequence joins TRBV27 and TRBJ2-3; 9 bases are shared with TRBD2. This CDR3 contains 15 residues. V dropped 3 bases and J dropped 2; count of bases not matched to a gene: 3. CDR1 and CDR2 (germline): MNHEY, SMNVEV (reference sequence). The CDR3 DNA reads as TGTGCCAGCAGTTTTGGACTAGCGAACACAGATACGCAGTATTTT. Its translation: CASSFGLANTDTQYF.

This clone has just a few counts. This rearrangement joins TRBV29-1 to TRBJ1-1; the D gene is possibly TRBD1 (5 bases). Germline V gene data show CDR1 as SQVTM and CDR2 as ANQGSEA. V gave up 6 bases and J gave up 0 bases, with 14 bases separating them. This CDR3 is 14 amino acids long. The CDR3 DNA reads TGCAGCGTGTCTCAGACAGCTATGAACACTGAAGCTTTCTTT. This codes for CSVSQTAMNTEAFF.

This clone was counted ten times or more. In DNA form, the CDR3 reads TGTGCCAGCAGTTCCGGACAGGGGGCGCGGGGCTACACCTTC. Amino acid sequence: CASSSGQGARGYTF. The genes are TRBV6-5 and TRBJ1-2; 11 nucleotides line up with TRBD1. The CDR3 contains 14 residues. Trimming at V came to 4 bases and at J to 8 bases, leaving 6 bases not matched to a gene. Germline V gene sequence: CDR1 MNHEY, CDR2 SVGAGI.

The genes are TRBV19 and TRBJ1-1, with D tentatively TRBD1 (5 bases). Trimming stripped 7 bases from V and 4 bases from J, with 13 bases between. This CDR3 contains 13 residues. Germline CDR1 is LNHDA and CDR2 is SQIVND (reference sequence). The CDR3 loop is CASTRVLGTEAFF. CDR3 coding DNA: TGTGCCAGTACCAGGGTATTAGGCACTGAAGCTTTCTTT.

The gene calls are TRBV19 and TRBJ1-2; D perhaps matches TRBD1 (5 bases). The V gene lost 3 bases and the J gene lost 2 bases, with 10 bases spanning the gap. The CDR3 has 14 amino acids. Germline CDR1 LNHDA, CDR2 SQIVND (reference sequence). CDR3 residues: CASSIQGDNYGYTF. DNA for the CDR3: TGTGCCAGTAGTATTCAGGGCGACAACTATGGCTACACCTTC.

In its sample, this clone was seen once. CDR3 coding DNA: TGTGCCACCACTAGCGGGAGATTTTACAATGAGCAGTTCTTC. This encodes CATTSGRFYNEQFF. V usage is TRBV2 and J usage is TRBJ2-1; the match to TRBD2 covers 11 bases. This CDR3 contains 14 residues. Germline assignment: CDR1 SNHLY and CDR2 FYNNEI. V dropped 10 bases and J dropped 4; count of bases not matched to a gene: 6.

This chain links TRBV9 with TRBJ2-1; 9 bases are a match to TRBD2. This CDR3 has 16 amino acids. From germline, CDR1 is SGDLS and CDR2 YYNGEE. V lost 4 bases and J lost 8; bases outside the gene matches: 13. For the CDR3, the DNA is TGTGCCAGCAGCACAAGGGGCGGGAGGGCCATGGATGAGCAGTTCTTC. Protein product: CASSTRGGRAMDEQFF.

This CDR3 is CASRGQGFGTEAFF. The DNA of the CDR3 is TGTGCCAGCAGGGGACAGGGTTTTGGCACTGAAGCTTTCTTT. V gene TRBV27 combines with J gene TRBJ1-1; TRBD1 agrees at 9 bases. The CDR3 consists of 14 residues. Per germline, CDR1 MNHEY and CDR2 SMNVEV (reference sequence). The V and J ends lost 6 bases and 4 bases, in that order; junction bases with no gene match: 6.

The rearrangement uses TRBV11-2 and TRBJ2-7, with 8 bases fitting TRBD1. Germline CDR1 is SGHAT and CDR2 is FQNNGV. CDR3 length equals 14 residues. Unmatched junction bases numbered 4, after V lost 5 bases and J lost 1 base. The CDR3: CASSPTGASYEQYF. The CDR3 bases are TGTGCCAGCAGCCCGACAGGGGCGTCCTACGAGCAGTACTTC.

Of note for this clone: Other DNA variants within this sample encode the same CDR3. The genes are TRBV2 and TRBJ2-7; 10 bases map to TRBD2. There are 16 residues in the CDR3. Trimming cost V 0 bases and J 5 bases; bases outside gene matches: 7. The germline CDR1 and CDR2 sequences are SNHLY and FYNNEI. The CDR3, as DNA: TGTGCCAGCAGTGAAGCGCTTGAGCTAGCGGGGGACGAGCAGTACGTC. Amino acid sequence: CASSEALELAGDEQYV.